These 8 T cell receptor beta chains were all obtained from the same sample, sequenced in a study of OX40 agonist ivuxolimab in advanced cancers. TCRdb's table, derived via immunoSEQ multiplex PCR, lists solely in-frame clones and lacks some. Of 40,000 to 50,000 clones in the sample, 88% were seen once. The specimen was CD4+ or CD8+ T cells sorted from blood, collected in a trial of the OX40 agonist ivuxolimab. Receptors originate from an adult with an advanced solid tumor such as melanoma, head and neck, liver or kidney cancer.

This clone was found once. A junction boundary mismatches the germline segment, possibly from a read error. The J gene is TRBJ2-6, the V gene TRBV10-3; 7 bases fit TRBD1. Per the germline V gene, CDR1 is ENHRY and CDR2 is SYGVKD. The CDR3 spans 15 residues. CDR3 protein: CAISGTAPGANVLTF. In DNA form, the CDR3 reads TGTGCCATAAGTGGGACAGCCCCTGGGGCCAACGTCCTGACTTTC.

The chain combines TRBV5-1 with TRBJ2-7; D assignment may be TRBD1 or TRBD2 (5 bases each). Germline CDR1 and CDR2: SGHRS and YFSETQ. V was shortened by 0 bases and J by 6 bases, with 13 bases between the two germline ends. The CDR3 is 14 residues long. The CDR3, as DNA: TGCGCCAGCAGCTTGGCAGAGGGACGAGGCGAGCAGTACTTC. It specifies CASSLAEGRGEQYF.

This clone has just one count. The chain carries TRBV15 and TRBJ1-2; 8 bases are a match to TRBD1. Germline V CDR1 and CDR2: LNHNV, YYDKDF (reference sequence). V was pared by 0 bases and J by 4 bases, with 4 bases of the junction left unmatched. The CDR3 is 15 amino acids. The CDR3 loop is CATSRDMTGAYGYTF. CDR3 coding DNA: TGTGCCACCAGCAGAGATATGACAGGGGCCTATGGCTACACCTTC.

The chain links TRBV5-4 to TRBJ1-4; D gene uncertain. This CDR3 region has 14 residues. CDR1 SGHNT and CDR2 YYREEE come from the germline V gene (reference sequence). V shed 1 base and J shed 6 bases, with 10 bases lying between them. The CDR3 DNA follows: TGTGCCAGCAGCTTGCAGTCCGAGGATGAAAAACTGTTTTTT. Protein sequence: CASSLQSEDEKLFF. The full variable domain, with the rest looked up from reference TRBV5-4 and TRBJ1-4, is ETGVTQSPTHLIKTRGQQVTLRCSSQSGHNTVSWYQQALGQGPQFIFQYYREEENGRGNFPPRFSGLQFPNYSSELNVNALELDDSALYLCASSLQSEDEKLFFGSGTQLSVL.

The genes are TRBV21-1 and TRBJ2-3; the table gives TRBD2 as D, unverified against the DNA. TRBV21-1 is termed a pseudogene. This CDR3 contains 17 residues. The CDR3 reads CASSKWLAGGPEDTQYF. In DNA, the CDR3 is TGTGCCAGCAGCAAATGGCTAGCGGGAGGGCCGGAAGATACGCAGTATTTT.

The chain combines TRBV19 with TRBJ2-7, with 9 bases matching TRBD2. This CDR3 comprises 15 residues. Germline V gene data show CDR1 as LNHDA and CDR2 as SQIVND (reference sequence). V lost 3 bases, J lost 6 bases, and 9 bases stayed unmatched. CDR3 amino acids: CASSMIIAGVPEQYF. The DNA for the CDR3 is TGTGCCAGTAGTATGATAATAGCGGGAGTGCCCGAGCAGTACTTC. The whole variable domain, filled in from reference TRBV19 and TRBJ2-7, reads DGGITQSPKYLFRKEGQNVTLSCEQNLNHDAMYWYRQDPGQGLRLIYYSQIVNDFQKGDIAEGYSVSREKKESFPLTVTSAQKNPTAFYLCASSMIIAGVPEQYFGPGTRLTVT.

The chain couples TRBV5-1 to TRBJ2-1; the D gene is possibly TRBD1 (6 bases). The ends were cut back, 1 base at V and 6 bases at J, with 11 bases in the middle. The CDR3 contains 14 residues. Germline V CDR1 and CDR2: SGHRS, YFSETQ. The CDR3 nucleotides are TGCGCCAGCAGCTTGCCCATAGGGGGCAATGAGCAGTTCTTC. Amino acid sequence: CASSLPIGGNEQFF.

This chain links TRBV7-2 with TRBJ1-5; D not resolved. This CDR3 spans 13 amino acids. With 1 base removed from V and 6 bases from J, the gap between germline ends came to 7 bases. Germline CDR1 SGHTA, CDR2 FQGNSA. The CDR3: CASSLVLGQPQHF. CDR3 in DNA: TGTGCCAGCAGCTTAGTATTGGGTCAGCCCCAGCATTTT.